Included here is one TCR beta chain sequence, with context. What this receptor recognizes is not known. Base qualities are not recorded, but no much larger clone differs from it by a single base. The cohort comprised 666 healthy bone marrow donors. At the time of sampling, all cohort members were nominally healthy, though unrecorded immune exposures were likely present. The donor tested CMV seronegative, placing the donor among the approximately 360 seronegative members of the cohort. A peripheral blood sample was collected from each donor, and TCR beta sequencing was performed on peripheral blood mononuclear cells. The Qiagen DNeasy Blood Extraction Kit was used to extract genomic DNA from the blood cell samples. Receptor libraries were prepared by the immunoSEQ multiplex PCR assay. A mixture of 60 forward primers for TCR Vbeta segments and 13 reverse primers for TCR Jbeta segments was used in the multiplex PCR. The CDR3 region of rearranged TCR beta genes was amplified from genomic DNA with a multiplex PCR assay. Amplified TCR beta libraries were sequenced as 87-base-pair reads on the Illumina HiSeq System. Per the source publication's procedure: A later analysis tallied tens of millions of unique TCR beta chains across the approximately 670 repertoires, and about 10 million of those chains were shared by two or more donors. To remove PCR and sequencing errors, raw reads were error-corrected and collapsed into unique sequences using a nearest-neighbor algorithm that merged closely related sequences. Alignment of CDR3 sequences to IMGT reference sequences was used to assign V, D and J gene segments. For a sequence to be retained, at least a six-nucleotide match to both a V gene segment and a J gene segment was required. Rearrangements were called productive when the CDR3 lacked stop codons and stayed in frame with V and J; all others were non-productive. CDR3 was defined by IMGT convention, running from the second conserved V-encoded cysteine to the conserved J-encoded phenylalanine. The earlier analysis of a few hundred of the donors excluded sequences that lacked an unambiguous match to a single V gene segment. In an earlier analysis of about 590 of the donors, a V segment was called functional when productive rearrangements were above 56.7%, and segregating when the standard deviation between donors exceeded 5%. A statistical classification framework was developed to diagnose cytomegalovirus status using the catalog of TCR beta chain sequences. A later analysis assigned V and J genes by comparing TCR nucleotide sequences with IMGT/GENE-DB human TR gene sequences. In a later analysis, CDR3 sequences and most-parsimonious VDJ recombination scenarios were assigned using the TCRdist pipeline. In a later analysis, every TCR beta chain was defined by the combination of its CDR3 amino acid sequence and its V-gene family, and reads without a unique V-gene family were dropped. To address suspected cross-contamination and a sequencing artifact, a later analysis removed 592 highly shared, low-generation-probability nucleotide sequences. In a later analysis, a clonal expansion index for each public chain was calculated from normalized within-repertoire ranks of inferred template counts. A later analysis computed generation probabilities with a VDJ recombination model fitted to out-of-frame rearrangements, and checked the results against IGoR. A later analysis scored TCR-TCR, TCR-HLA and TCR-CMV co-occurrence with hypergeometric tests, applying a repertoire-size bias correction to TCR pairs. False discovery rates were estimated in a later analysis by permuting HLA or CMV assignments 20 times. In a later analysis, co-occurring TCRs were grouped with DBSCAN, and TCRdist sequence similarity was added when clustering was performed within HLA-allele-positive subsets. Repertoires with fewer than 30,000 or more than 120,000 public chains, plus five repertoires with anomalous nucleotide sharing, were excluded from co-occurrence clustering. This is the immuneACCESS table as TCRdb keeps it, with only in-frame sequences that have V and J called. A part of the clones is gone; compared with another copy, unresolved V genes explain less than half, and the rest is unexplained. The V and J calls and clone size are taken from that table; D and trimming were inferred from the DNA. Recorded for this sample are around 160,000 clones; about 72% of them occurred a single time. The ten biggest clones cover around 1.4% of the sample.

V ends up 1 base short and J 0 bases short, with an unmatched junction base count of 7. Counted from cysteine to phenylalanine, this CDR3 has 18 amino acids. Only CDR3 DNA remains: 54 bases, in frame from the first base. The germline V gene sets CDR1 to SGHAT and CDR2 to FQNNGV. This record comes from a study of cytomegalovirus exposure and HLA in healthy donors (dated by TCRdb to 2015 to 2018). Concerning the study at large: An earlier analysis of approximately 640 of the donors reported roughly 270 Gb of sequence data and around 120 million unique TCR beta sequences from 190 million or so T cells. Roughly 290 gigabases of sequencing data and 91 million or so unique TCR sequences made up an early release that covered around 640 HLA-typed donors. The genetic ancestry cluster associated with self-reported Caucasian donors included around four fifths of the 350 to 500 genotyped donors. The aim of the study was to test whether cataloging public T cell receptors could identify signatures of past pathogen exposure. The study used immunosequencing to profile the T cell repertoires of approximately 690 subjects and linked those repertoires to cytomegalovirus serostatus. In addition to the first cohort of 500 to 850 subjects, a separate validation cohort of 100 to 150 different subjects was used. The study combined high-throughput TCR immunosequencing, statistical association of individual TCRs with disease status, and machine learning to predict cytomegalovirus infection status. A later analysis re-examined previously published TCR beta repertoires from several hundred donors and added high-resolution HLA genotyping to investigate patterns of TCR occurrence. The later analysis used no new phenotypic data to find candidate immune exposures, relying instead on TCR beta sequences and their occurrence across donors. An earlier analysis of 587 of the donors used high-throughput TCR beta sequencing to judge whether each TCR beta V gene segment behaved as functional or pseudogenic. Donor age, sex, ethnicity and CMV serostatus were compiled together with the repertoire data. A later genetic analysis took genome-wide SNP genotypes for about three fifths of the roughly 700 donors and used that subset as a discovery cohort. Every discovery cohort repertoire had been produced on one sequencing platform. HLA typing included class I and class II loci at four-digit resolution. Typing coverage varied by locus: roughly 629-640 donors for A, B, C, DRB1 and DQB1; 500 to 550 for DQA1; about 600 for DPA1; 450 to 480 for DPB1. Because of strong linkage in the cohort, 5 or 6 DR-DQ haplotypes were treated as single units for association and clustering. Among some 400 genotyped donors of the cohort, an average of about 240,000 unique TCR beta nucleotide sequences were sequenced per donor, roughly a sixth of them non-productive.

General conclusions and limits of the study: In vitro tests confirmed that three of the cytomegalovirus-associated TCR beta chains recognize cytomegalovirus antigens. A later genetic analysis associated a missense DCLRE1C variant with V-gene and J-gene trimming of TCR beta chains, and an independent cohort replicated the association. Assigning TCR associations to individual alleles was difficult when HLA alleles, especially DR and DQ, strongly co-occurred. Only TCR beta chains were sequenced in this cohort, and the absence of alpha or paired-chain data limited detectable features. According to a later analysis, parvovirus B19, influenza, CMV and Epstein-Barr virus appeared linked to several top co-occurrence clusters. An earlier analysis of some 560 of the donors showed that most TCR beta V segments appeared in productive rearrangements either about 87% or about 30% of the time, which broadly matched IMGT annotations. A further reported finding was that TCR beta sequences accurately predicted the HLA-A and HLA-B alleles for most subjects in the first cohort. The earlier analysis of 450 to 700 of the donors excluded seventeen rarely observed V segments, including chromosome 9 orphons, because counts were too low. In the study, some 160 TCR beta chains were listed as associated with cytomegalovirus. Cytomegalovirus status was reported to be diagnosed by the classifier with high specificity and sensitivity in both the original and validation cohorts. Some IMGT-functional V segments, including TRBV6-2 and TRBV6-3, could not be told apart with the 87-base-pair reads, so those segments were excluded. Sequencing depth was assumed to be roughly uniform across donors in the presence/absence analyses, though that assumption may not hold. In a later analysis, HLA-associated TCR beta chains showed more clonal expansion and lower generation probabilities than non-associated chains that were equally common. A later analysis found that most CMV-associated TCR beta chains appeared HLA-restricted, with HLA associations seemingly driven largely by CMV exposure. Correlated functional status among segregating V segments might reflect linkage disequilibrium, but an unknown experimental factor could not be ruled out. In a later analysis, 16,951 TCR beta sequences were associated with specific HLA alleles at a false discovery rate of 0.05. Compared with the roughly 720-donor mean, donors in an Asian-associated ancestry cluster had fewer N-insertions in productive TCRs, according to a later genetic analysis. According to a later analysis, TCR association rates differed among HLA loci, with DRB1 alleles showing the most associated TCRs and HLA-C alleles showing the fewest. Most TCR sequences were seen in very few donors, while some public TCRs were found in many individuals. For the cohort, immune exposure information was limited to CMV serostatus. A cluster of highly shared sequence variants was judged likely to be a technical artifact of the sequencing pipeline. HLA typing was unavailable for some donors at each locus, so association tests used only the typed subset. It was suggested by the authors that the approach could potentially be generalized to other disease states and immunological phenotypes.

The V gene is TRBV11-2 and the J gene is TRBJ2-1; 9 bases in between match TRBD2. Sequencing used PBMCs. This sequence originates from a male donor in good health and CMV-seronegative. This receptor carries the CDR3 CASSLGISGSLSYNEQFF. The nucleotides are TGTGCCAGCAGCTTAGGCATTAGCGGGAGTCTCTCCTACAATGAGCAGTTCTTC.